This is a list of T cell receptor beta chains from one sample in a study of T cell responses to AZD1222 COVID-19 vaccine. Clones were sequenced by immunoSEQ multiplex PCR, and TCRdb holds only the in-frame ones, with some missing. The data contain under 80,000 clones, about 87% of them singletons. The sample consisted of peripheral blood, taken on day 0 of AZD1222 vaccination. The origin of the receptors is an adult in good health. CDR3s include the opening cysteine and the closing phenylalanine or tryptophan. A D gene is named only where the DNA matches it firmly. For some rows the clone size is stated as once, few or many, or as a class when expanded; others skip it.

length,J,D,V,size,DNA,CDR3
10,TRBJ1-6,.,TRBV6-6,.,TGTGCCAGCGGAGGCTCACCCCTCCACTTT,CASGGSPLHF
16,TRBJ1-2,TRBD1,TRBV6-1,.,TGTGCCAGCAGTGAAAACCCTGGACAGGGGGTCTATGGCTACACCTTC,CASSENPGQGVYGYTF
13,TRBJ1-3,.,TRBV13,.,TGTGCCAGCAGCTTAAGCGAGGAAACCACCATATATTTT,CASSLSEETTIYF
14,TRBJ2-7,.,TRBV3-1/TRBV3-2,few,TGTGCCAGCAGCCAGAACAGGGTCTCCTACGAGCAGTACTTC,CASSQNRVSYEQYF
14,TRBJ1-4,.,TRBV2,.,TGTGCCAGCAGTGAGTCGACGGCTAATGAAAAACTGTTTTTT,CASSESTANEKLFF
13,TRBJ1-1,.,TRBV3-1/TRBV3-2,.,TGTGCCAGCAGCCAAGGGACTGGAGGCGAAGCTTTCTTT,CASSQGTGGEAFF
15,TRBJ2-7,TRBD2,TRBV5-4,few,TGTGCCAGCAGCTTGGGAGCGGGAGGGCCTGGCGAGCAGTACTTC,CASSLGAGGPGEQYF
13,TRBJ1-5,.,TRBV19,.,TGTGCCAGTAGTAACAGTTTTAATCAGCCCCAGCATTTT,CASSNSFNQPQHF
16,TRBJ2-3,.,TRBV5-4,.,TGTGCCAGCAGCTTGTCTCCATCGCCTAGCACAGATACGCAGTATTTT,CASSLSPSPSTDTQYF
15,TRBJ1-1,.,TRBV5-1,.,TGCGCCAGCAGCTTGACAGTCCAGGGGAACACTGAAGCTTTCTTT,CASSLTVQGNTEAFF
18,TRBJ1-5,.,TRBV6-1,.,TGTGCCAGCAGTGAAACGTTTGGGAGCCGATCGCTCAATCAGCCCCAGCATTTT,CASSETFGSRSLNQPQHF
14,TRBJ2-7,.,TRBV5-1,.,TGCGCCAGCAGCTTGACGGAGAGCTCCTACGAGCAGTACTTC,CASSLTESSYEQYF
18,TRBJ2-2,.,TRBV7-9,.,TGTGCCAGCAGATCCCCGGTGAGGCCTCCCCGGAGGGTCGGGGAGCTGTTTTTT,CASRSPVRPPRRVGELFF
14,TRBJ1-4,.,TRBV30,.,TGTGCCTGGACCTGGACGGGGGCAATGGAAAAACTGTTTTTT,CAWTWTGAMEKLFF
18,TRBJ1-2,TRBD1,TRBV19,.,TGTGCCAGTAGTATTCCCCCGGACAGGGGCAATCTAAACTATGGCTACACCTTC,CASSIPPDRGNLNYGYTF
18,TRBJ1-6,.,TRBV7-8,.,TGTGCCAGCAGCCCAGAGCCAGTAAGAAGCTCCTATAATTCACCCCTCCACTTT,CASSPEPVRSSYNSPLHF
12,TRBJ2-5,.,TRBV3-1/TRBV3-2,few,TGTGCCAGCGGGTGGAGCGGGGAGACCCAGTACTTC,CASGWSGETQYF
15,TRBJ1-2,.,TRBV19,.,TGTGCCAGTAGACCCTGGACAGAGGGGTGGTATGGCTACACCTTC,CASRPWTEGWYGYTF
13,TRBJ2-7,.,TRBV6-5,.,TGTGCCATCCAGGAAGAATGGGCCTACGAGCAGTACTTC,CAIQEEWAYEQYF
11,TRBJ2-6,.,TRBV7-9,.,TGTGCCAGCAGTAGGGCCAACGTCCTGACTTTC,CASSRANVLTF
16,TRBJ1-2,TRBD1,TRBV5-1,once,TGCGCCAGCAGCCCGTTCAACGACAGGGTTAACTATGGCTACACCTTC,CASSPFNDRVNYGYTF
16,TRBJ2-7,TRBD2,TRBV6-1,.,TGTGCCAGCAGTGGAAAAGGACTAGCGGGGTCGGACGAGCAGTACTTC,CASSGKGLAGSDEQYF
16,TRBJ2-7,.,TRBV7-6,.,TGTGCCAGCAGCTTAGCGCCCAGCGGCTTGAGGTACGAGCAGTACTTC,CASSLAPSGLRYEQYF
14,TRBJ2-2,.,TRBV28,once,TGTGCCAGCAGTTTGGGACAGAACACCGGGGAGCTGTTTTTT,CASSLGQNTGELFF
14,TRBJ2-2,.,TRBV6-5,once,TGTGCCAGCAATAGGGACAAAAACACCGGGGAGCTGTTTTTT,CASNRDKNTGELFF
13,TRBJ2-1,.,TRBV9,once,TGTGCCAGCAGCGTAGGGGTGGGCGATGAGCAGTTCTTC,CASSVGVGDEQFF
14,TRBJ1-6,.,TRBV11-2,.,TGTGCCAGCAGCTTAATGGGTTATAATTCACCCCTCCACTTT,CASSLMGYNSPLHF
16,TRBJ1-1,TRBD1,TRBV5-4,.,TGTGCCAGCAGCTTTGGCACACCCGGGACAGGGGAAGCTGCTTTCTTT,CASSFGTPGTGEAAFF
16,TRBJ2-1,.,TRBV4-2,.,TGTGCCAGCAGCCAAGGTGAAGGGGCAACCTACAATGAGCAGTTCTTC,CASSQGEGATYNEQFF
17,TRBJ2-1,.,TRBV9,.,TGTGCCAGCAGCGTAGAGGAGCGGCCGGCAATTTACAATGAGCAGTTCTTC,CASSVEERPAIYNEQFF
12,TRBJ2-7,.,TRBV9,.,TGTGCCAGCAGCCCCGGCGGGTACGAGCAGTACTTC,CASSPGGYEQYF
16,TRBJ1-2,.,TRBV6-1,.,TGTGCCAGCAGTGAACAGGGAAGGGGGATGGGCTATGGCTACACCTTC,CASSEQGRGMGYGYTF
16,TRBJ2-1,.,TRBV7-3,.,TGTGCCAGCAGCCCCGGGTTCGGCGGACCCTACAATGAGCAGTTCTTC,CASSPGFGGPYNEQFF
17,TRBJ1-1,TRBD1,TRBV3-1/TRBV3-2,.,TGTGCCAGCAGCCGAACCGGGACAGGGAACAGGAACACTGAAGCTTTCTTT,CASSRTGTGNRNTEAFF
12,TRBJ2-7,TRBD2,TRBV28,.,TGTGCCAGCCCTTCGGGGGGGGGCGAGCAGTACTTC,CASPSGGGEQYF
13,TRBJ1-1,.,TRBV7-9,.,TGTGCCAGCACCCTCGACGGGAACACTGAAGCTTTCTTT,CASTLDGNTEAFF
15,TRBJ1-2,.,TRBV2,.,TGTGCCAGCAGTGATGTCGGCAGCCCTAACTATGGCTACACCTTC,CASSDVGSPNYGYTF
15,TRBJ2-3,.,TRBV7-6,.,TGTGCCAGCAGCCCTTCAACAGGGAACACAGATACGCAGTATTTT,CASSPSTGNTDTQYF
15,TRBJ2-5,.,TRBV6-1,few,TGTGCCAGCAGTGAAAACTTTAGCGGCCAAGAGACCCAGTACTTC,CASSENFSGQETQYF
14,TRBJ2-4,.,TRBV6-1,few,TGTGCCAGCAGTGAAGCCAGGATAAAAAACATTCAGTACTTC,CASSEARIKNIQYF